The 17 T cell receptor beta chains below come from one sample, sequenced in a study of shared clonotypes between healthy human individuals. In the naive CD8 group, cells lacked CD45RO and were positively selected for CCR7, so terminally differentiated effector memory CD45RA+ cells were left out. TCRdb's table, derived via immunoSEQ multiplex PCR, lists solely in-frame clones and lacks some. The sample records about 610,000 clones, 90% to 97% being singletons. The sample taken for sequencing was naive CD8+ T cells sorted from blood. The receptors originated from a woman younger than 45 in good health.

About this clone itself: The same CDR3 also results from other DNA sequences found in this sample. This chain connects TRBV7-9 to TRBJ2-6; 8 nucleotides line up with TRBD1. The V and J ends lost 5 bases and 2 bases, in that order; junction bases with no gene match: 2. Germline lookup yields CDR1 SEHNR and CDR2 FQNEAQ (reference sequence). The CDR3 totals 15 residues. The CDR3 nucleotides read TGTGCCAGCAGCCCGACAGGGGCTGGGGCCAACGTCCTGACTTTC. It encodes CASSPTGAGANVLTF.

CDR3 in DNA: TGTGCCAGCGGCATTAGGTCCTACGAGCAGTACTTC. This gives the protein CASGIRSYEQYF. This rearrangement joins TRBV7-9 to TRBJ2-7, with no clear D. There are 12 residues in the CDR3. Trimming shortened V by 8 bases and J by 1 base, and 9 bases separated the two germline ends. CDR1 is SEHNR and CDR2 is FQNEAQ in the germline V gene (reference sequence).

The chain is built from TRBV28 and TRBJ2-2; no clear D. The V end lost 6 bases, the J end lost 1 base, and 9 bases lay between the germline ends. Germline assignment: CDR1 MDHEN and CDR2 SYDVKM. The CDR3 is 14 residues long. The CDR3 DNA reads TGTGCCAGCAGCCTCGTCCTGAACACCGGGGAGCTGTTTTTT. Its protein is CASSLVLNTGELFF.

The gene calls are TRBV9 and TRBJ2-2; no reliable D call. The CDR3 consists of 14 residues. The germline V gene has CDR1 SGDLS and CDR2 YYNGEE. V lost 4 bases and J 7 bases, leaving 14 bases between the germline ends. Written as DNA, the CDR3 is TGTGCCAGCAGCTCACGACCCGAACACGGGGAGCTGTTTTTT. As protein: CASSSRPEHGELFF. The full variable domain, with the rest looked up from reference TRBV9 and TRBJ2-2, is DSGVTQTPKHLITATGQRVTLRCSPRSGDLSVYWYQQSLDQGLQFLIQYYNGEERAKGNILERFSAQQFPDLHSELNLSSLELGDSALYFCASSSRPEHGELFFGEGSRLTVL.

The J gene is TRBJ1-5, the V gene TRBV7-7; 8 bases line up with TRBD1. The length of the CDR3 is 14 residues. Germline loops: CDR1 SSHAT, CDR2 FNYEAQ (reference sequence). V dropped 4 bases and J dropped 6; count of bases not matched to a gene: 5. The CDR3 here is CASSSRGPTQPQHF. The CDR3 DNA reads as TGTGCCAGCAGCTCCAGGGGGCCCACTCAGCCCCAGCATTTT.

The chain links TRBV20-1 to TRBJ2-1; 7 nucleotides match TRBD2. This CDR3 is 11 amino acids long. From germline, CDR1 is DFQATT and CDR2 SNEGSKA (reference sequence). Here the CDR3 reads CSGLVGIEQFF. As DNA, the CDR3 is TGCTCCGGACTAGTTGGTATTGAGCAGTTCTTC.

The chain combines TRBV5-1 with TRBJ1-4, with D perhaps matching TRBD1 (6 bases). From germline, CDR1 is SGHRS and CDR2 YFSETQ. With 2 bases removed from V and 5 bases from J, the gap between germline ends came to 10 bases. The CDR3 loop spans 14 amino acids. The CDR3 DNA is TGCGCCAGCAGCTTTTCTGGGGGCAATGAAAAACTGTTTTTT. Its protein is CASSFSGGNEKLFF.

This clone was recorded only once. The genes are TRBV7-6 and TRBJ2-2; perhaps TRBD2 as D (6 bases). Germline values: CDR1 SGHVS, CDR2 FNYEAQ. This CDR3 has 15 residues. Trimming shortened V by 5 bases and J by 2 bases, and 12 bases separated the two germline ends. The CDR3 nucleotides are TGTGCCAGCAGCCCACGGGGGTATAACACCGGGGAGCTGTTTTTT. It yields the protein CASSPRGYNTGELFF.

The V gene is TRBV9, the J gene TRBJ1-4, with D possibly being TRBD1 (5 bases). V was clipped by 4 bases and J by 0 bases, with 10 bases between them. The CDR3 has 15 amino acids. CDR1 is SGDLS and CDR2 is YYNGEE in the germline V gene. The CDR3 nucleotides are TGTGCCAGCAGCCCTTCAGGGTCAACTAATGAAAAACTGTTTTTT. This translates into CASSPSGSTNEKLFF.

The J gene is TRBJ2-7, the V gene TRBV28, with D maybe TRBD2 (5 bases). From germline, CDR1 is MDHEN and CDR2 SYDVKM. CDR3 size: 14 residues. Trimming left V 2 bases short and J 2 bases short, with 10 bases between. CDR3 nucleotides: TGTGCCAGCAGTTTAGAGGACGGGACCTACGAGCAGTACTTC. Residues: CASSLEDGTYEQYF.

As concerns this clone: At the DNA level, this CDR3 is encoded by other sequences in the same sample as well. The chain combines TRBV13 with TRBJ2-7, with TRBD2 matching 13 bases. Germline loops: CDR1 PRHDT, CDR2 FYEKMQ (reference sequence). There are 15 residues in the CDR3. The V segment lost 5 bases and the J segment 1 base; nucleotides outside the gene matches: 2. The CDR3 DNA reads as TGTGCCAGCAGCCCGGGACTAGCGGGATCCTACGAGCAGTACTTC. Its translation is CASSPGLAGSYEQYF.

The chain carries TRBV11-2 and TRBJ1-1; no clear D. CDR3 length: 15 amino acids. CDR1 is SGHAT, CDR2 FQNNGV, per germline. The V end was cut by 0 bases, the J end by 0 bases, with 8 bases between. The CDR3 here is CASSLDGYMNTEAFF. CDR3 sequence (DNA): TGTGCCAGCAGCTTAGACGGGTATATGAACACTGAAGCTTTCTTT.

J is TRBJ2-1 and V is TRBV13; TRBD2 matches 11 bases. The CDR3 spans 16 residues. The ends lost 0 bases at V and 9 bases at J; junction bases unmatched: 7. Germline CDR1 and CDR2: PRHDT and FYEKMQ (reference sequence). CDR3 nucleotide sequence: TGTGCCAGCAGCTTAGGCCCTAGCGGGAGGACGGCTGAGCAGTTCTTC. Protein product: CASSLGPSGRTAEQFF.

This chain uses TRBV19 with TRBJ2-7; D possibly corresponds to TRBD2 (5 bases). This CDR3 is 13 amino acids long. The germline V and J ends were trimmed by 1 base and 4 bases, with 8 bases remaining between them. In germline, CDR1 is LNHDA, CDR2 SQIVND (reference sequence). The CDR3 here is CASSIAGKYEQYF. The CDR3 region has the DNA TGTGCCAGTAGTATAGCGGGGAAGTACGAGCAGTACTTC.

The chain links TRBV7-8 to TRBJ2-1; either TRBD1 or TRBD2 may fit D (5 bases each). Trimming took 3 bases from V and 0 from J, leaving 24 bases between them. CDR1 and CDR2 (germline): SGHVS, FQNEAQ. The CDR3 loop spans 20 amino acids. CDR3 protein: CASSFTMGWDGPSSYNEQFF. The CDR3 DNA is TGTGCCAGCAGCTTCACGATGGGTTGGGACGGACCCAGCTCCTACAATGAGCAGTTCTTC.

The chain links TRBV27 to TRBJ2-5; 7 bases match TRBD1. The CDR3 is made up of 16 amino acids. With V trimmed by 5 bases and J by 1 base, 10 bases remained unmatched. The germline gives CDR1 MNHEY, CDR2 SMNVEV (reference sequence). CDR3 coding DNA: TGTGCCAGCAGTCCGTCAACAGGGGAAGTCCAAGAGACCCAGTACTTC. Its translation is CASSPSTGEVQETQYF.

V usage is TRBV4-1 and J usage is TRBJ2-7; no definite D call. Germline loops: CDR1 MGHRA, CDR2 YSYEKL. Between the trimmed V and J ends, which lost 4 bases and 1 base, there was a span of 11 bases. This CDR3 spans 14 amino acids. CDR3 sequence reads: CASSPRQDSYEQYF. The CDR3 DNA sequence: TGCGCCAGCAGCCCTCGGCAGGATTCCTACGAGCAGTACTTC.